This TCR beta chain was sequenced in a study of beta chain features in type 1 diabetes. Study-wide background: Patients looked much like healthy donors when it came to age, gender and cell yields. General study results and limits: Among all four CD4+ subsets, Type 1 diabetes patients had TCRB CDR3s that were moderately but significantly shorter. VDJ junctions sequenced from type 1 diabetes patients showed fewer insertions and more deletions.

On this clone: Its antigen is unidentified. Other DNA sequences of this sample code for an identical CDR3.

The CDR3 is 13 residues long. Germline V CDR1 and CDR2: MNHEY, SVGAGI. The V and J ends lost 2 bases and 5 bases respectively, with 9 bases between them. Naive, central memory, regulatory and stem cell-like memory cells within the CD4+ compartment were sorted using CD45RO/CCR7/CD25/CD127/CD95/CD27. Reverse transcribing all isolated RNA meant expressed TCRB transcripts were sequenced. The method was immunoSEQ multiplex PCR; TCRdb's version includes in-frame clones alone and lacks a portion of them. The sample yields hundreds of thousands of clones, roughly 13% seen once. The chain links TRBV6-5 to TRBJ2-5; D gene ambiguous. Sequencing input: naive CD4+ T cells from blood. The sequence was obtained from a man aged 18-30 years with type 1 diabetes. The CDR3 spells CASSYPGVETQYF. The CDR3 region has the DNA TGTGCCAGCAGTTACCCAGGCGTGGAGACCCAGTACTTC.